The clone carrying this T cell receptor (beta chain) has only one observation. Generated by immunoSEQ multiplex PCR, the TCRdb table keeps only in-frame clones and is missing some. The sample contains some 130,000 clones, more than 70% of which appear only once. This sample was taken from a study of blood T cell repertoires in COVID-19. Study background: COVID-19 samples from acute and convalescent phases originated in the United States, Italy and Spain. PBMCs, B-cell-depleted T cells, or T cells provided the cDNA or gDNA that made up the material.

The V and J ends lost 1 base and 2 bases respectively, with 9 bases between them. The CDR3 covers 16 residues. The germline CDR1 and CDR2 sequences are SGHNT and YENEEA. The sequenced sample was PBMCs or T cells enriched from blood (not recorded which). The clonotype comes from a man aged 40-49 years with acute COVID-19. The chain combines TRBV11-3 with TRBJ2-6; tentatively, D is TRBD2 (5 bases). In DNA form, the CDR3 reads TGTGCCAGCAGCTTAGGAGACGGGGCTGGGGCCAACGTCCTGACTTTC. It encodes CASSLGDGAGANVLTF.